The clone carrying this T cell receptor beta chain has more than one count but fewer than ten. Antigen: not known. TCRdb independently ran MiXCR on the reads; one entry per CDR3 protein. Of a few hundred thousand distinct CDR3 sequences in the sample, more than 15% are singletons; the top ten hold about half. This sample stems from a study of T cell repertoires in cytomegalovirus infection. About the research overall: Both CMV infection and a matching HLA type were indicated by public TCR beta signatures. General observations from the study: CMV carriers with the relevant HLA were identified by cumulative public TCR beta family frequency. HLA-C-restricted CMV-specific TCR beta clonotypes were dominant in the ex vivo response.

The CDR3 contains 15 residues. Germline loops: CDR1 SGHVS, CDR2 FQNEAQ. Trimming removed 3 bases from V and 5 bases from J, with 14 bases in between. The gene calls are TRBV7-8 and TRBJ2-1; a weak D match, TRBD2 (6 bases). The source material was CD8+ T cells from PBMCs. This sequence was found in a human donor in good health (CMV status not recorded). Some clones in this sample may be carry-over from other donors' samples. CDR3 in amino acids: CASSFWVAENNEQFF. DNA of the CDR3: TGTGCCAGCAGCTTCTGGGTAGCGGAAAACAATGAGCAGTTCTTC.